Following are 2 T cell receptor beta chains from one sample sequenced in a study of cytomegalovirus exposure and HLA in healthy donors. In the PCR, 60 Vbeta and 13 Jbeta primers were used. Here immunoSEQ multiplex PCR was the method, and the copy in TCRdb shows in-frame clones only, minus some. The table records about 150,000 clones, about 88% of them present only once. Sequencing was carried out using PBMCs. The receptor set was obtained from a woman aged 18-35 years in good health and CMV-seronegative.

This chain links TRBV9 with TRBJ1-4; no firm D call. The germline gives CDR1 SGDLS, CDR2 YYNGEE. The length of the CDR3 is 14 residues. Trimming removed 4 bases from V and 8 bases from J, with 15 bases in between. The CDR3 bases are TGTGCCAGCAGCCCCGGACTGGCGGGGGAAAAACTGTTTTTT. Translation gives CASSPGLAGEKLFF.

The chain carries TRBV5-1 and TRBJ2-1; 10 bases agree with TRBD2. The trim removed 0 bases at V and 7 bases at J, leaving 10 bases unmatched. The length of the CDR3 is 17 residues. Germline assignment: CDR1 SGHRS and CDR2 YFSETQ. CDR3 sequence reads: CASSLASSGRSWNEQFF. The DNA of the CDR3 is TGCGCCAGCAGCTTGGCCTCTAGCGGGAGATCGTGGAATGAGCAGTTCTTC.